This T cell receptor beta chain came from a study of CD8 T cells in ankylosing spondylitis. General study findings and limits: What seemed typical of ankylosing spondylitis blood was a TCR beta motif built from eight highly homologous variants.

TCRdb fed the 5' RACE reads into MiXCR, producing one record per CDR3 protein. The repertoire holds around 770,000 distinct CDR3 sequences, with approximately 12% as singletons. V shed 3 bases, J shed 3 bases, and the junction held 4 bases outside the gene matches. Looked up from germline, CDR1 is DFQATT and CDR2 is SNEGSKA (reference sequence). CDR3 length: 16 amino acids. As regards this clonotype: The antigen is not known.

The chain joins TRBV20-1 to TRBJ2-2; 13 bases line up with TRBD2. Sequencing was performed on blood, either unsorted or a sorted T cell fraction (not recorded which). The receptor comes from a male donor with ankylosing spondylitis. CDR3 in DNA: TGCAGTGCTAGGGGACTAGCGGGACCGGACACCGGGGAGCTGTTTTTT. It is translated as CSARGLAGPDTGELFF.